This T cell receptor beta chain was recorded in a study of shared clonotypes between healthy human individuals (dated by TCRdb to 2018 to 2021). About the full investigation: A few men and a couple of women, aged 18 to 49 years, made up the cohort. Between about 0.8 and 9 billion PBMCs per donor were obtained by leukapheresis. To estimate repertoire size and how much clonotype sharing occurs between individuals, the study deeply sequenced the blood TCR repertoires of five healthy adults. To increase sequencing depth and limit assay-specific biases, TCR repertoire library preparation and sequencing were carried out by different laboratories using diverse techniques. For each donor, three plates each were used for CD4 naive and CD4 memory, two plates were used for CD8 naive, and one plate was used for CD8 memory.

The investigation overall reported the following: Higher generation probabilities were observed for clonotypes shared by all four sorted-subset donors than for non-shared clonotypes. Across a handful of donors, approximately 4.9% of naive CD4, 3% to 3.5% of naive CD8, under 2.5% of memory CD4, and 0.3% to 0.45% of memory CD8 clonotypes were shared. Only blood was sampled, and tissue TCR repertoires likely differ from those in blood. Even with the large sequencing depth, rarefaction of the sorted-subset datasets indicated that sequencing was incomplete. The small number of donors limited the genetic and exposure-history diversity represented. Larger estimated clonotype richness was generally found for naive subsets than for memory subsets. Pairwise subsampling indicated that sequencing depth was expected to affect the degree of clonotype sharing among donors.

Using the deep immunoSEQ assay, TCR CDR3 regions were amplified from genomic DNA by multiplex PCR. Extracted genomic DNA from each cell subset was spread evenly across all wells of several immunoSEQ 96-well plates, with each plate serving as a replicate. For sorted subsets, each replicate PCR was loaded with approximately 200 ng genomic DNA, equivalent to about 30,000 T cell genomes. Purified libraries were quantified with a Qubit 3.0 fluorometer, sized on a Bioanalyzer 2100, and re-quantified with the KAPA Library Quantification kit. A separate single-read 150-cycle Illumina NextSeq 550 flow cell was used to sequence each immunoSEQ 96-well plate. The authors' analysis ran thus. Because the immunoSEQ output included only junctional sequences and no quality scores, the filtering could not be the same as the filtering used for full-length reads. Sequences were annotated with PyIR, a Python wrapper for IgBLAST v1.9, using IMGT germline references to assign V/J genes and CDR3. Reads with weak V/J assignments (E-value above 1e-6), missing CDR3, stop codons, out-of-frame junctions, or ambiguous translated residues were removed. A V3J clonotype was defined by an identical inferred V gene, J gene, and CDR3 amino acid sequence. To compute the percentage overlap between repertoires, the number of shared unique clonotypes was divided by the size of the smaller repertoire. RTK rarefaction, the Chao1 estimator, and Recon v2.1 estimates of unobserved clonotypes were used to assess repertoire richness. OLGA was used to compute generation probabilities for all TCRbeta clonotypes that the gDNA method yielded from several donors. Sourced from immuneACCESS, this table was stored by TCRdb with only in-frame sequences that have V and J called. A share of the clones is absent; for the studies checked, an unresolved V gene accounts for under half, and the remainder has no known explanation. The DNA gave D and trimming, while V, J and clone size come from that table. This sample holds about 2.1 million clones; 80% to 95% were observed only once. Less than 2% of the sample comes from the top ten.

CD8 naive samples were CD45RO-negative cells positively selected for CCR7, giving a CD45RA+CCR7+ population that excluded TemRA cells. Donors were healthy HIV-negative adults with no recently reported acute infections or vaccinations. All donors were Caucasian adults living in Nashville, Tennessee, USA. After blood collection by leukapheresis, PBMCs were isolated using Ficoll-Histopaque density gradient centrifugation and then cryopreserved in the vapor phase of liquid nitrogen. Analytical flow cytometry was used to check the purity and quantity of every magnetically sorted T cell population. Genomic DNA was isolated from each sorted fraction and quantified by UV absorbance on a Nanodrop 2000c. Turning to this clone: Its antigen is currently not known. Qualities for individual bases were not recorded, and no much larger clone is one base off.

A distance of 9 bases separates the germline ends of V and J, which lose 5 bases and 4 bases respectively. The CDR3 has 12 amino acids, counting the end cysteine and phenylalanine. Only the CDR3 DNA stays, 36 bases, in frame from base 1. The germline V gene gives CDR1 as SGHTS and CDR2 as YDEGEE. The sequenced material came from naive CD8+ T cells from PBMCs. This specimen's cell subset or site label, per the study, means: CD45RA+CCR7+. The source is a man aged 18 to 29 in good health. Some clones in this sample may be carry-over from other donors' samples. The rearranged segments are TRBV5-8 and TRBJ1-1; too little of a D gene remains to name it. The CDR3 amino acid sequence is: CASRSARTEAFF. In nucleotide form, the sequence is TGTGCCAGCAGATCAGCCCGCACTGAAGCTTTCTTT.